The rows below give T cell receptor beta chains drawn from one sample of a study of blood T cell repertoires in COVID-19. Profiled with immunoSEQ multiplex PCR; TCRdb holds only in-frame clones, not every one. The sample lists tens of thousands of clones; 65% to 85% were seen once. The sequencing input was peripheral blood. The receptors were sampled from a woman in her sixties or seventies with acute or convalescent COVID-19. CDR3s include the opening cysteine and the closing phenylalanine or tryptophan.

j_call	v_call	cdr3_aa
TRBJ2-7	TRBV12-5	CASGPTGTSFYEQYF
TRBJ1-1	TRBV7-7	CASSFGQGATNTEAFF
TRBJ1-6	TRBV9	CASSGGKQGPNSPLHF
TRBJ1-1	TRBV7-9	CASSLYTEAFF
TRBJ1-3	TRBV6-5	CASRQTNSGNTIYF
TRBJ2-7	TRBV3-1/TRBV3-2	CASSQVGTGGEQYF
TRBJ2-3	TRBV9	CASSVASEGAWDTQYF
TRBJ2-7	TRBV28	CASSLEVMQYF
TRBJ1-5	TRBV28	CASRNRVNQPQHF
TRBJ1-5	TRBV19	CASSMAGSNQPQHF
TRBJ1-2	TRBV7-2	CASSLVPSGYTF
TRBJ2-5	TRBV29-1	CSVPTSGGAGGETQYF
TRBJ2-5	TRBV5-8	CASSLVGFERGVQETQYF
TRBJ1-2	TRBV6-5	CASSYTRDSYGYTF
TRBJ1-2	TRBV5-1	CASSLVEGPNYGYTF
TRBJ1-5	TRBV5-1	CASSSGGNQPQHF
TRBJ2-3	TRBV7-2	CASSLAPGASTDTQYF
TRBJ1-6	TRBV5-5	CASSLGGENSPLHF
TRBJ2-1	TRBV11-2	CASSLRVRTGDNNEQFF
TRBJ2-7	TRBV19	CASSTGTGSEQYF
TRBJ2-1	TRBV24-1	CATSDVSGGGYNEQFF
TRBJ2-2	TRBV30	CAWRLRANTGELFF
TRBJ2-5	TRBV10-3	CAISELPGTQETQYF
TRBJ1-2	TRBV7-6	CASSLTGGGGYTF
TRBJ2-7	TRBV27	CASSRFIEGQEQYF
TRBJ1-3	TRBV12-5	CASGGTGQSSGNTIYF
TRBJ2-1	TRBV7-8	CASSPRFAGGLTVDEQFF
TRBJ2-2	TRBV5-1	CASSTSGGNTGELFF
TRBJ2-5	TRBV30	CAWSTGTGPQETQYF
TRBJ1-2	TRBV12-3/TRBV12-4	CASSSPGRRYTF
TRBJ1-2	TRBV5-5	CASSWPGQNYGYTF
TRBJ2-3	TRBV7-2	CASSWNRVSTDTQYF
TRBJ1-1	TRBV27	CASSSQNGQKAFF
TRBJ1-1	TRBV5-1	CASSPLTAGGTEAFF
TRBJ2-5	TRBV7-2	CASSYYGAGEETQYF
TRBJ2-7	TRBV7-2	CASSHGDRPYEQYF
TRBJ1-4	TRBV6-5	CASTGDSINEKLFF
TRBJ1-6	TRBV5-1	CASSLDSNSPLHF
TRBJ1-2	TRBV5-4	CASSSNGGLSLDGYTF
TRBJ1-1	TRBV10-3	CAISDQGGRTEAFF
TRBJ2-7	TRBV30	CAWSVPGTAYSYEQYF
TRBJ1-1	TRBV2	CASSNTPEAFF
TRBJ1-1	TRBV5-1	CASSLGDLGGGTEAFF
TRBJ2-5	TRBV28	CATERGGALETQYF
TRBJ1-1	TRBV10-3	CAISEGRGDTEAFF
TRBJ1-1	TRBV9	CASSVALDGNTEAFF
TRBJ2-7	TRBV5-1	CASNLGQEQYEQYF
TRBJ1-6	TRBV5-1	CASSTWGDNSPLHF
TRBJ1-2	TRBV24-1	CATSDFKGTLVVF
TRBJ2-4	TRBV14	CASSHSSFRGAKNIQYF
TRBJ2-7	TRBV5-1	CASSFVGTGGDEQYF
TRBJ2-2	TRBV7-6	CASSFNGQGFNTGELFF
TRBJ1-5	TRBV6-5	CASMSVNSNQPQHF
TRBJ1-6	TRBV3-1/TRBV3-2	CASSHYLTGNNSPLHF
TRBJ2-3	TRBV7-2	CASSQVDLSTDTQYF